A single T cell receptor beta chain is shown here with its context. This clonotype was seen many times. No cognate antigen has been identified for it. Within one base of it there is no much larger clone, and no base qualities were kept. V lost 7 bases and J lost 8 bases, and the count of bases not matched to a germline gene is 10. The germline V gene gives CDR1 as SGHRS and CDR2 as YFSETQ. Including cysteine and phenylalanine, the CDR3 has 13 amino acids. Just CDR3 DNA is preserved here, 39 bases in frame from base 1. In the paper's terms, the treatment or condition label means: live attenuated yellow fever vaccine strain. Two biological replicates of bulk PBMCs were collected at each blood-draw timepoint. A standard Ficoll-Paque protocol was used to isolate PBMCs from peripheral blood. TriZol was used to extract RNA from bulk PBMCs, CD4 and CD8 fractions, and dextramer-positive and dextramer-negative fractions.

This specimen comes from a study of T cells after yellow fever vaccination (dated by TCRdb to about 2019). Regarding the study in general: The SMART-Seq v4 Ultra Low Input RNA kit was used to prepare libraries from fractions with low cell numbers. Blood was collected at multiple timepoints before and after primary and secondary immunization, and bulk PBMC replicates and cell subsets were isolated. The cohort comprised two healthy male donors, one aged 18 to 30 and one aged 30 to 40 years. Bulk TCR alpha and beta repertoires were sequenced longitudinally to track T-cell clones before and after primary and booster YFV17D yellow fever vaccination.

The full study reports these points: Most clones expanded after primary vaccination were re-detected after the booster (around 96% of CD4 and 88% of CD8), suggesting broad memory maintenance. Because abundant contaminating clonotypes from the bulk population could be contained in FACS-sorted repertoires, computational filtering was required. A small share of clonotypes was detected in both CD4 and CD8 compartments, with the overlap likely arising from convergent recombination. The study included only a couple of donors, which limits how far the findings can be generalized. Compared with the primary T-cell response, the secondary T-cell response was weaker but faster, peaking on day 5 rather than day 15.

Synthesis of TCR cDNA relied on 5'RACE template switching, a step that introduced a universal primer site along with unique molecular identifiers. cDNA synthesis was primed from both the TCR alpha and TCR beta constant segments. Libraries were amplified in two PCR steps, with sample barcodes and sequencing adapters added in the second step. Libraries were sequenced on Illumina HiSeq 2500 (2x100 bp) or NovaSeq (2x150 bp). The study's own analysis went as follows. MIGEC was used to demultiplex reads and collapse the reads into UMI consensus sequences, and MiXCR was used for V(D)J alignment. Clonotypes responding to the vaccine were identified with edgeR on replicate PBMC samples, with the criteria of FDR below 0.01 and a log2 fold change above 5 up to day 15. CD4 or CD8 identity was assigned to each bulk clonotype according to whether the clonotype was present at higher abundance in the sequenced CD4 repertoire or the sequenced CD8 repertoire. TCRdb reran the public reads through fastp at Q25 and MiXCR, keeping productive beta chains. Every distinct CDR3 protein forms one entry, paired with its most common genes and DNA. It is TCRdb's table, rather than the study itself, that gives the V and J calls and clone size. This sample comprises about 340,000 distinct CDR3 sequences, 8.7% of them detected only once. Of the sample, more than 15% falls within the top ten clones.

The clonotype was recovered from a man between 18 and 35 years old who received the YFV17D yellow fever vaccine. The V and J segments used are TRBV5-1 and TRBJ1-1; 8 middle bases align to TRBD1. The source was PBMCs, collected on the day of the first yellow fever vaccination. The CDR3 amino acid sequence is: CASVYDQGAEAFF. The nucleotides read TGCGCCAGCGTATACGACCAGGGGGCGGAAGCTTTCTTT. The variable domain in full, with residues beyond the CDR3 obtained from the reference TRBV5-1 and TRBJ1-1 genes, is KAGVTQTPRYLIKTRGQQVTLSCSPISGHRSVSWYQQTPGQGLQFLFEYFSETQRNKGNFPGRFSGRQFSNSRSEMNVSTLELGDSALYLCASVYDQGAEAFFGQGTRLTVV.